The following is a TCR beta chain sequence with its context. The data originate from a study of shared clonotypes between healthy human individuals. Assay used: immunoSEQ multiplex PCR; TCRdb lists only in-frame clones, some missing. The data show about 2 million clones, roughly 95% seen once. Germline lookup yields CDR1 MDHEN and CDR2 SYDVKM. The V gene end was trimmed by 10 bases and the J gene end by 8 bases; junction bases not matched to a gene: 13. The CDR3 runs 13 residues. The sequence came from a man between 18 and 29 years old in good health. Sequences were obtained from naive CD4+ T cells sorted from blood. Stated subset: CD45RA+ positively selected. The chain recombines TRBV28 with TRBJ1-2; 7 positions match TRBD1. The CDR3 here is CATRTGPYRGYTF. The CDR3 nucleotides read TGTGCCACCCGGACAGGACCCTATCGGGGCTACACCTTC.